This entry lists 13 T cell receptor beta chains sequenced from one sample in a study of cytomegalovirus exposure and HLA in healthy donors. Primers for the PCR totalled 60 Vbeta and 13 Jbeta. Assay used: immunoSEQ multiplex PCR; TCRdb lists only in-frame clones, some missing. The data hold 100,000 to 150,000 clones, with around 80% observed a single time. The source material was PBMCs. The receptor source for this set is a man younger than 45 in good health and CMV-seronegative.

The genes are TRBV6-5 and TRBJ1-2; 8 bases match TRBD1. The CDR3 runs to 14 residues. Germline CDR1 reads MNHEY; CDR2 reads SVGAGI. Trimming removed 5 bases from V and 4 bases from J; junction bases left unmatched: 6. CDR3 coding DNA: TGTGCCAGCAGTCCGGACAGGGTAATCTATGGCTACACCTTC. It is translated as CASSPDRVIYGYTF.

The CDR3 is CASSPPFGTNNPDTQYF. The CDR3 coding sequence is TGTGCCAGCTCACCACCCTTCGGGACTAATAACCCAGATACGCAGTATTTT. The chain joins TRBV18 to TRBJ2-3; 7 nucleotides agree with TRBD2. The V segment lost 0 bases and the J segment 4 bases; nucleotides outside the gene matches: 10. The CDR3 consists of 17 residues. Germline V lookup: CDR1 KGHSH, CDR2 LQKENI.

The chain has TRBV27 and TRBJ1-2; maybe TRBD1 (6 bases). Germline V CDR1 and CDR2: MNHEY, SMNVEV (reference sequence). Trimming removed 5 bases from V and 0 bases from J, with 19 bases in between. CDR3 size: 17 residues. The CDR3 nucleotides are TGTGCCAGCAGTGCCGACAGGATCTCGAGGTCTAACTATGGCTACACCTTC. It encodes CASSADRISRSNYGYTF.

The chain employs TRBV19 and TRBJ1-1; D ambiguous. V lost 3 bases, J lost 5 bases, and 10 bases lay in between. The CDR3 runs 13 residues. Germline-derived CDR1 and CDR2 are LNHDA and SQIVND (reference sequence). CDR3 amino acids: CASSIMAGTEAFF. The CDR3 nucleotides are TGTGCCAGTAGTATTATGGCGGGGACTGAAGCTTTCTTT.

The CDR3 loop is CASSPGTGDYEQYF. CDR3 bases: TGCGCCAGCAGCCCCGGGACAGGGGACTACGAGCAGTACTTC. The chain employs TRBV5-1 and TRBJ2-7, with 10 bases aligning to TRBD1. V trimming: 4 bases; J trimming: 3 bases; junction bases outside the gene matches: 4. The CDR3 covers 14 residues. CDR1 SGHRS and CDR2 YFSETQ come from the germline V gene.

The chain couples TRBV10-1 to TRBJ2-3, with D possibly matching TRBD2 (5 bases). CDR3 length: 13 amino acids. The V end was cut by 6 bases, the J end by 2 bases, with 9 bases between. Looked up from germline, CDR1 is WNHNN and CDR2 is SYGVQD (reference sequence). In DNA, the CDR3 is TGCGCCAGCAGAGCGGAACTCACAGATACGCAGTATTTT. As protein: CASRAELTDTQYF.

This chain connects TRBV7-2 to TRBJ2-7; 9 positions match TRBD1. Trimming took 2 bases from V and 6 from J; bases not matched to a gene: 2. Germline V lookup: CDR1 SGHTA, CDR2 FQGNSA. The CDR3 consists of 13 residues. This CDR3 is CASSLRTGAEQYF. CDR3 nucleotides: TGTGCCAGCAGCTTACGGACAGGGGCCGAGCAGTACTTC.

In this sample, this clone turned up a few times. The V gene is TRBV7-9, the J gene TRBJ2-6; 9 bases align to TRBD1. The CDR3 consists of 18 residues. The trim removed 3 bases at V and 0 bases at J, leaving 6 bases unmatched. Germline values: CDR1 SEHNR, CDR2 FQNEAQ (reference sequence). The CDR3 reads CASSFRDRVNSGANVLTF. The CDR3 bases are TGTGCCAGCAGCTTCCGGGACAGGGTAAACTCTGGGGCCAACGTCCTGACTTTC.

Comments on this clone: Other DNA variants within this sample encode the same CDR3. The gene calls are TRBV27 and TRBJ2-1, with D unresolved. In germline, CDR1 is MNHEY, CDR2 SMNVEV (reference sequence). CDR3 length: 13 amino acids. Trimming cost V 5 bases and J 3 bases, with 8 bases left between them. CDR3 sequence reads: CASSPRGYNEQFF. The CDR3 region has the DNA TGTGCCAGCAGTCCGCGCGGCTACAATGAGCAGTTCTTC.

Comments on this clone: One junction end disagrees with the germline gene, perhaps due to a read error. This chain links TRBV5-6 with TRBJ2-3, with 10 bases matching TRBD2. The CDR3 consists of 13 residues. CDR1 is SGHDT and CDR2 is YYEEEE in the germline V gene. The CDR3 protein is CASSLAGLAGVHF. The CDR3 DNA sequence: TGTGCCAGCAGCTTGGCCGGGCTAGCGGGGGTACATTTT.

This clone was seen a handful of times. The rearrangement links TRBV28 to TRBJ1-1; no firm D call. The CDR3 runs 14 residues. V dropped 7 bases and J dropped 1 base, with 13 bases sitting between them. Germline CDR1 and CDR2: MDHEN and SYDVKM. The CDR3 loop is CASTWTRSNTEAFF. The CDR3 region has the DNA TGTGCCAGCACTTGGACTAGGTCGAACACTGAAGCTTTCTTT.

This clone was seen a single time. This chain connects TRBV6-1 to TRBJ2-5; 9 bases agree with TRBD1. From germline, CDR1 is MNHNS and CDR2 SASEGT. The trim removed 6 bases at V and 5 bases at J, leaving 7 bases unmatched. This CDR3 contains 14 residues. The CDR3 region is CASSLQGAGETQYF. The CDR3 coding sequence is TGTGCCAGCAGCCTACAGGGGGCAGGGGAGACCCAGTACTTC.

As for this clone: The junction and the germline gene differ at one end; a read error may be behind it. This chain joins TRBV5-8 and TRBJ1-5; D ambiguous. Germline CDR1 reads SGHTS; CDR2 reads YDEGEE. This CDR3 region has 15 residues. CDR3 in amino acids: CASTLRMRGNQPQHF. CDR3 nucleotides: TGTGCCAGCACCTTGCGAATGAGGGGCAATCAGCCCCAGCATTTT.